Listed below are T cell receptor beta chains from one sample, sequenced in a study of T cell changes during pregnancy in multiple sclerosis. Profiled with immunoSEQ multiplex PCR; TCRdb holds only in-frame clones, not every one. The data show under 30,000 clones, about 92% seen once. The source was CD8+ T cells from peripheral blood mononuclear cells, collected in the third trimester of pregnancy. These receptors all stem from a female donor in good health, enrolled as a control in a pregnancy study. CDR3s leave out the opening cysteine and the closing phenylalanine or tryptophan. A D gene is named only where the DNA matches it firmly.

d_gene	j_gene	v_gene	CDR3aa
NA	TRBJ2-7	TRBV15	ATSRDRESSYEQY
TRBD1	TRBJ2-3	TRBV10-3	AITPKTGGYTDTQY
TRBD1	TRBJ1-1	TRBV13	ASRWKGARNTEAF
NA	TRBJ1-1	TRBV7-6	ATSDRENTEAF
TRBD2	TRBJ2-1	TRBV7-9	ASRPLAGGPVEQF
TRBD1	TRBJ1-2	TRBV6-1	ASSEYRTGGYGYT
NA	TRBJ1-5	TRBV28	ASSFRGLGNQPQH
TRBD1	TRBJ2-3	TRBV6-1	ASSERTGGIDTQY
TRBD2	TRBJ2-1	TRBV9	ASSVALAGGPLNEQF
NA	TRBJ2-3	TRBV5-1	ASSPAGGADTQY
TRBD1	TRBJ1-3	TRBV6-1	ASSESRDRVAGNTIY
TRBD1	TRBJ1-2	TRBV4-1	ASSQGSSGGLHFGYT
TRBD2	TRBJ2-7	TRBV2	ASRTTSGRLFEQY
NA	TRBJ1-6	TRBV27	ASSPGTSANSPLH